The 30 T cell receptor beta chains reported below all come from one sample, sequenced in a study of regulatory T cells in long-lasting Graves disease. Sequencing libraries for TCR beta were prepared with iRepertoire HTBI primers and Arm-PCR of CDR3 regions. MiXCR, applied by TCRdb to the multiplex PCR reads, yields one record per CDR3 protein. The sample has 450,000 to 700,000 distinct CDR3 sequences; roughly 13% are singletons. The sample's time point: newly diagnosed GD, antithyroid drugs for less than 3 months. From RNA extracted from PBMCs, the TCR library was made. These data were likewise used in another study, on T cells in Graves' hyperthyroidism and ophthalmopathy.

Sequenced material: peripheral blood mononuclear cells (PBMCs), taken at new diagnosis, from a patient treated with antithyroid drugs. All receptors come from a man aged 25-40 years with Graves disease.

This clonotype was detected ten times or more. This chain uses TRBV12-3 or TRBV12-4 with TRBJ2-1, with 7 bases matching TRBD2. V lost 5 bases to trimming and J lost 5 bases; unmatched junction nucleotides: 21. The CDR3 runs 19 residues. The CDR3 DNA sequence: TGTGCCAGCAGTCGCTCCGCCCTAGCAATCGGGGAGGGACACAATGAGCAGTTCTTC. Its protein is CASSRSALAIGEGHNEQFF.

This clonotype was counted ten times or more. The V and J genes are TRBV3-1 and TRBJ2-1, with unresolved D. Germline V CDR1 and CDR2: LGHDT, YNNKEL (reference sequence). The CDR3 totals 14 residues. Trimming stripped 2 bases from V and 9 bases from J, with 14 bases between. CDR3 nucleotide sequence: TGTGCCAGCAGCCAAACCCCCGGCCTCCGTGAGCAGTTCTTC. Translated: CASSQTPGLREQFF.

This clonotype has a count of ten or more. The chain employs TRBV3-1 and TRBJ1-5, with unresolved D. The V gene lost 1 base and the J gene lost 4 bases, with 5 bases spanning the gap. Per germline, CDR1 LGHDT and CDR2 YNNKEL (reference sequence). The CDR3 extends over 13 amino acids. CDR3 bases: TGTGCCAGCAGCCAAGCCAGGAATCAGCCCCAGCATTTT. Translating gives CASSQARNQPQHF.

This clonotype was recorded at least ten times. The chain uses TRBV20-1 and TRBJ2-1; 12 positions match TRBD2. Germline V lookup: CDR1 DFQATT, CDR2 SNEGSKA (reference sequence). The CDR3 is made up of 16 amino acids. V was pared by 1 base and J by 6 bases, with 7 bases of the junction left unmatched. The CDR3 loop reads CSARGLAGDSANEQFF. The CDR3, as DNA: TGCAGTGCTAGAGGACTAGCGGGAGATTCCGCCAATGAGCAGTTCTTC.

Ten or more counts support this clonotype. This chain links TRBV30 with TRBJ2-2; D call uncertain. V gave up 5 bases and J gave up 7 bases, with 5 bases separating them. In germline, CDR1 is GTSNPN, CDR2 SVGIG (reference sequence). The CDR3 is 10 amino acids. In DNA form, the CDR3 reads TGTGCCTGGGAACGCGGGGAGCTGTTTTTT. The encoded protein is CAWERGELFF.

The table lists this clonotype with many counts. This chain uses TRBV6-9 with TRBJ2-2; unclear D gene. The CDR3 is made up of 15 amino acids. V dropped 3 bases and J dropped 4 bases, with 12 bases sitting between them. Germline values: CDR1 MNHGY, CDR2 SVAAGI. The CDR3 sequence is CASSYLGIGTGELFF. The CDR3 coding sequence is TGTGCCAGCAGTTACTTGGGAATCGGCACCGGGGAGCTGTTTTTT.

There are many counts of this clonotype. The CDR3 region has the DNA TGTGCCAGCAGCCCACGGACTAGCGTTTACTACAATGAGCAGTTCTTC. Amino acid sequence: CASSPRTSVYYNEQFF. This chain connects TRBV3-1 to TRBJ2-1, with 9 bases matching TRBD2. This CDR3 region has 16 residues. Germline V CDR1 and CDR2: LGHDT, YNNKEL (reference sequence). Trimming at V came to 4 bases and at J to 3 bases, leaving 7 bases not matched to a gene.

This clonotype was counted at least ten times. Since a much larger clone is just one base distant, this may be a read error. This chain's CDR3 is CASSLAGYYEQYF. The CDR3 DNA follows: TGTGCCAGCAGCTTAGCGGGATACTACGAGCAGTACTTC. This chain links TRBV3-1 with TRBJ2-7; the match to TRBD2 covers 8 bases. The CDR3 is 13 amino acids. The germline CDR1 and CDR2 sequences are LGHDT and YNNKEL (reference sequence). Germline trimming cut 5 bases from V and 3 bases from J; bases unmatched to any gene: 3.

The V call is TRBV9, the J call TRBJ2-1, with 14 bases lining up with TRBD2. The germline V gene encodes CDR1 SGDLS and CDR2 YYNGEE. The CDR3 runs to 18 residues. Germline trimming cut 3 bases from V and 5 bases from J; bases unmatched to any gene: 10. In DNA, the CDR3 is TGTGCCAGCAGCGCTGTACCACTGGGACTAGCGGGGGACAATGAGCAGTTCTTC. It encodes CASSAVPLGLAGDNEQFF. Supplemented by reference TRBV9 and TRBJ2-1, the full variable domain reads DSGVTQTPKHLITATGQRVTLRCSPRSGDLSVYWYQQSLDQGLQFLIQYYNGEERAKGNILERFSAQQFPDLHSELNLSSLELGDSALYFCASSAVPLGLAGDNEQFFGPGTRLTVL.

A few counts support this clonotype. The chain combines TRBV14 with TRBJ1-6; TRBD1 is a possible D gene (5 bases). V gave up 4 bases and J gave up 7 bases, with 8 bases separating them. The germline V gene has CDR1 SGHDN and CDR2 FVKESK. The CDR3 runs to 13 residues. CDR3 protein: CASSLYRNSPLHF. CDR3 in DNA: TGTGCCAGCAGCCTGTACAGGAATTCACCCCTCCACTTT.

This clonotype appeared once. The chain recombines TRBV20-1 with TRBJ1-3; D gene uncertain. The CDR3 length is 17 residues. CDR1 and CDR2 from the germline V gene are DFQATT and SNEGSKA (reference sequence). Trimming took off 3 bases at V and 0 bases at J, with 18 bases between the two ends. Written as DNA, the CDR3 is TGCAGTGCTAGGGTGAGACGGGAGATTTACTCTGGAAACACCATATATTTT. The encoded protein is CSARVRREIYSGNTIYF.

This clonotype was seen at least ten times. The chain carries TRBV5-1 and TRBJ2-7; the D is unclear. The V and J ends lost 0 bases and 0 bases respectively, with 4 bases between them. CDR1 is SGHRS, CDR2 YFSETQ, per germline. The CDR3 loop spans 13 amino acids. The CDR3 coding sequence is TGCGCCAGCAGCTTGGTTTCCTCCTACGAGCAGTACTTC. Translating it yields CASSLVSSYEQYF.

This clonotype was observed at least ten times. The V and J genes are TRBV12-5 and TRBJ1-5, with unresolved D. CDR3 length equals 12 residues. V dropped 2 bases and J dropped 6 bases, with 5 bases sitting between them. CDR1 and CDR2 (germline): LGHNT, FRNRAP. CDR3 sequence reads: CASGLFGQPQHF. CDR3 nucleotides: TGTGCTAGTGGTTTGTTTGGTCAGCCCCAGCATTTT.

A remark on this clonotype: Mismatch with germline at one junction end may stem from a read error. This sequence joins TRBV10-3 and TRBJ1-2; D might be TRBD1 (6 bases). Germline V gene lookup returns CDR1 ENHRY and CDR2 SYGVKD. There are 15 residues in the CDR3. The DNA of the CDR3 is TGTGCCAGCAGTGAGGCGGGGGCAGACCACTATGGCTACACCTTC. Amino acid sequence: CASSEAGADHYGYTF.

The CDR3 is CASSGGDRVEAFF. The CDR3 nucleotides are TGTGCCAGCAGTGGCGGCGACAGGGTTGAAGCTTTCTTT. The chain has TRBV12-3 or TRBV12-4 and TRBJ1-1; 7 bases align to TRBD1. This CDR3 is 13 amino acids long. The V gene end was trimmed by 5 bases and the J gene end by 7 bases; junction bases not matched to a gene: 7.

The sample holds many counts of this clonotype. V is TRBV19 and J is TRBJ1-1; 10 bases map to TRBD1. Germline CDR1 is LNHDA and CDR2 is SQIVND (reference sequence). The CDR3 loop spans 17 amino acids. V gave up 11 bases and J gave up 0 bases; unmatched junction bases: 15. CDR3 nucleotide sequence: TGTGCCGCCCAGTCCCCGAGACAGGGGGCCATGAACACTGAAGCTTTCTTT. It encodes CAAQSPRQGAMNTEAFF.

This clonotype was seen many times. The J gene is TRBJ2-7, the V gene TRBV6-1, with 10 bases lining up with TRBD1. The V segment lost 6 bases and the J segment 2 bases; nucleotides outside the gene matches: 7. Germline V gene sequence: CDR1 MNHNS, CDR2 SASEGT. The CDR3 covers 15 residues. As DNA, the CDR3 is TGTGCCAGCAGCATGGGACAGGGGAGTCCCTACGAGCAGTACTTC. Protein product: CASSMGQGSPYEQYF.

This clonotype was detected ten times or more. The chain uses TRBV11-3 and TRBJ2-2; 10 nucleotides line up with TRBD2. The CDR3 spans 15 residues. Germline CDR1 SGHNT, CDR2 YENEEA. V shed 6 bases and J 3 bases; nucleotides not matched to a gene: 4. The CDR3 region is CASSVGTSDTGELFF. As DNA, the CDR3 is TGTGCCAGCAGTGTAGGGACTAGCGACACCGGGGAGCTGTTTTTT. Full variable domain (rest looked up from reference TRBV11-3 and TRBJ2-2): EAGVVQSPRYKIIEKKQPVAFWCNPISGHNTLYWYLQNLGQGPELLIRYENEEAVDDSQLPKDRFSAERLKGVDSTLKIQPAELGDSAVYLCASSVGTSDTGELFFGEGSRLTVL.

This chain joins TRBV19 and TRBJ2-3; no clear D gene. From germline, CDR1 is LNHDA and CDR2 SQIVND (reference sequence). The CDR3 is 14 amino acids. Trimming stripped 5 bases from V and 0 bases from J, with 9 bases between. CDR3 coding DNA: TGTGCCAGTAGTCCGAGACCTAGCACAGATACGCAGTATTTT. Its protein product is CASSPRPSTDTQYF. The full variable domain, with the rest looked up from reference TRBV19 and TRBJ2-3, is DGGITQSPKYLFRKEGQNVTLSCEQNLNHDAMYWYRQDPGQGLRLIYYSQIVNDFQKGDIAEGYSVSREKKESFPLTVTSAQKNPTAFYLCASSPRPSTDTQYFGPGTRLTVL.

Ten or more counts support this clonotype. The chain recombines TRBV20-1 with TRBJ2-3; D might be TRBD1 or TRBD2, each matching 5 bases. The CDR3 runs 13 residues. V shed 6 bases and J shed 4 bases, with 14 bases lying between them. CDR1 is DFQATT and CDR2 is SNEGSKA in the germline V gene (reference sequence). CDR3 protein: CSATVGGADTQYF. CDR3 DNA: TGCAGTGCAACGGTTGGGGGAGCAGATACGCAGTATTTT.

This clonotype was found many times. The V call is TRBV12-3 or TRBV12-4, the J call TRBJ2-7; D gene uncertain. The CDR3 spans 13 residues. V lost 7 bases and J lost 5, with 15 bases in between. CDR3 region: CASTLGPLDEQYF. In nucleotides, the CDR3 is TGTGCCAGCACCCTCGGACCCCTTGACGAGCAGTACTTC.

This clonotype was recorded at least ten times. This chain connects TRBV11-2 to TRBJ1-2, with D unresolved. V was trimmed by 0 bases and J by 0 bases, leaving 5 bases between them. Germline loops: CDR1 SGHAT, CDR2 FQNNGV. There are 14 residues in the CDR3. CDR3 loop: CASSLDRANYGYTF. The CDR3 nucleotides read TGTGCCAGCAGCTTAGACCGAGCTAACTATGGCTACACCTTC.

This clonotype was seen a handful of times. The chain carries TRBV24-1 and TRBJ2-1; 9 bases are a match to TRBD2. V lost 0 bases to trimming and J lost 6 bases; unmatched junction nucleotides: 14. Per germline, CDR1 KGHDR and CDR2 SFDVKD. CDR3 length: 19 residues. The CDR3 DNA is TGTGCCACCAGTGATTTGGGTCCGGCTAGCGGGACGAACCCCAATGAGCAGTTCTTC. It yields the protein CATSDLGPASGTNPNEQFF.

This clonotype appeared a few times. This sequence joins TRBV7-9 and TRBJ1-4; no firm D call. This CDR3 region has 12 residues. Trimming shortened V by 3 bases and J by 5 bases, and 4 bases separated the two germline ends. Germline lookup yields CDR1 SEHNR and CDR2 FQNEAQ (reference sequence). The CDR3 region is CASSFENEKLFF. The CDR3 nucleotides are TGTGCCAGCAGCTTCGAGAATGAAAAACTGTTTTTT.

The chain links TRBV11-2 to TRBJ1-5; D remains ambiguous. Looked up from germline, CDR1 is SGHAT and CDR2 is FQNNGV. Between the trimmed V and J ends, which lost 4 bases and 5 bases, there was a span of 6 bases. CDR3 length equals 12 residues. The CDR3 DNA follows: TGTGCCAGCAGCTCTAACGATCAGCCCCAGCATTTT. The encoded protein is CASSSNDQPQHF.

The chain joins TRBV20-1 to TRBJ1-2, with TRBD1 matching over 10 bases. The germline V gene has CDR1 DFQATT and CDR2 SNEGSKA (reference sequence). The CDR3 contains 14 residues. J lost 4 bases, V lost 4 bases, and 6 bases had no gene match. CDR3 DNA sequence: TGCAGTGCTAATACCGGGACAGGGGTCTATGGCTACACCTTC. It encodes CSANTGTGVYGYTF.

There are many counts of this clonotype. The gene calls are TRBV12-3 or TRBV12-4 and TRBJ2-1, with D unclear. Trimming left V 6 bases short and J 9 bases short, with 12 bases between. The CDR3 extends over 12 amino acids. The chain's CDR3 is CASSPSLTEQFF. The CDR3 DNA is TGTGCCAGCAGCCCAAGTTTGACTGAGCAGTTCTTC.

This clonotype appeared many times. This rearrangement joins TRBV19 to TRBJ1-5; 12 nucleotides line up with TRBD1. The CDR3 runs to 18 residues. Unmatched junction bases numbered 10, after V lost 6 bases and J lost 1 base. The germline V gene has CDR1 LNHDA and CDR2 SQIVND (reference sequence). Here the CDR3 reads CASRVRDRGLWSNQPQHF. The CDR3 region has the DNA TGTGCCAGTAGAGTCCGGGACAGGGGGCTGTGGAGCAATCAGCCCCAGCATTTT.

The chain is built from TRBV10-2 and TRBJ2-1; D is unclear. Germline loops: CDR1 WSHSY, CDR2 SAAADI. V lost 2 bases and J 16 bases, leaving 12 bases between the germline ends. The CDR3 length is 11 residues. The CDR3 protein is CASSEASPHFF. The CDR3 nucleotides are TGCGCCAGCAGTGAGGCTTCCCCCCATTTCTTC.

This clonotype has a handful of counts. This chain connects TRBV5-1 to TRBJ1-5; TRBD1 agrees at 9 bases. This CDR3 region has 18 residues. CDR1 and CDR2 from the germline V gene are SGHRS and YFSETQ. The trim removed 0 bases at V and 2 bases at J, leaving 9 bases unmatched. The CDR3 loop is CASSLGEGQGFGNQPQHF. In nucleotides, the CDR3 is TGCGCCAGCAGCTTGGGGGAGGGACAGGGATTTGGCAATCAGCCCCAGCATTTT. Supplemented by reference TRBV5-1 and TRBJ1-5, the full variable domain reads KAGVTQTPRYLIKTRGQQVTLSCSPISGHRSVSWYQQTPGQGLQFLFEYFSETQRNKGNFPGRFSGRQFSNSRSEMNVSTLELGDSALYLCASSLGEGQGFGNQPQHFGDGTRLSIL.